This entry lists 10 T cell receptor beta chains sequenced from one sample in a study of blood T cell repertoires in COVID-19. TCRdb keeps only in-frame clones here, not all; method: immunoSEQ multiplex PCR. The sample includes about 190,000 clones, roughly 84% of them seen just once. The specimen was PBMCs or T cells enriched from blood (not recorded which). These receptors were taken from a woman between 25 and 40 years old who had recovered from COVID-19.

The chain uses TRBV19 and TRBJ2-1; D possibly corresponds to TRBD2 (5 bases). Germline lookup yields CDR1 LNHDA and CDR2 SQIVND (reference sequence). The V end lost 5 bases, the J end lost 3 bases, and 14 bases lay between the germline ends. The CDR3 has 15 residues. For the CDR3, the DNA is TGTGCCAGTAGTGATCCGGGATCCATCTACAATGAGCAGTTCTTC. It specifies CASSDPGSIYNEQFF.

CDR3 nucleotide sequence: TGTGCCAGCAGTTACTCAGGACACACGCACTCCTATAATTCACCCCTCCACTTT. This translates into CASSYSGHTHSYNSPLHF. The chain links TRBV6-8 to TRBJ1-6; tentatively, D is TRBD1 (5 bases). Germline V gene lookup returns CDR1 MNHGY and CDR2 SAAAGT. The CDR3 spans 18 residues. Trimming shortened V by 0 bases and J by 0 bases, and 12 bases separated the two germline ends.

The rearrangement uses TRBV11-3 and TRBJ2-1, with no clear D. Germline V gene lookup returns CDR1 SGHNT and CDR2 YENEEA. The length of the CDR3 is 13 residues. The V end was cut by 5 bases, the J end by 8 bases, with 13 bases between. The CDR3 coding sequence is TGTGCCAGCAGCGCCTCGACATTGGATGAGCAGTTCTTC. Protein product: CASSASTLDEQFF.

The chain uses TRBV18 and TRBJ1-4; no definite D call. The CDR3 totals 14 residues. V was shortened by 3 bases and J by 8 bases, with 13 bases between the two germline ends. The germline V gene encodes CDR1 KGHSH and CDR2 LQKENI. This chain's CDR3 is CASSPTGSQEKLFF. The DNA for the CDR3 is TGTGCCAGCTCACCGACCGGGTCCCAAGAAAAACTGTTTTTT.

This chain's CDR3 is CASSVGTGNTDTQYF. In nucleotides, the CDR3 is TGTGCCAGCAGCGTAGGGACTGGAAACACAGATACGCAGTATTTT. The chain joins TRBV9 to TRBJ2-3; a possible D gene is TRBD2 (5 bases). CDR1 SGDLS and CDR2 YYNGEE come from the germline V gene. This CDR3 is built from 15 residues. The V and J ends lost 0 bases and 2 bases respectively, with 10 bases between them.

This rearrangement joins TRBV5-6 to TRBJ2-3; 8 bases align to TRBD2. CDR1 and CDR2 (germline): SGHDT, YYEEEE. Trimming removed 0 bases from V and 1 base from J; junction bases left unmatched: 10. This CDR3 has 18 amino acids. CDR3: CASSLEGSLAGGTDTQYF. The CDR3 DNA reads as TGTGCCAGCAGCTTGGAGGGTAGCCTAGCGGGTGGCACAGATACGCAGTATTTT.

This chain joins TRBV11-3 and TRBJ2-2; D is possibly TRBD1 (5 bases). CDR1 SGHNT and CDR2 YENEEA come from the germline V gene. This CDR3 has 14 residues. V dropped 4 bases and J dropped 1 base, with 7 bases sitting between them. The DNA for the CDR3 is TGTGCCAGCAGCTCCGGACAGAACACCGGGGAGCTGTTTTTT. Its protein is CASSSGQNTGELFF.

The chain recombines TRBV29-1 with TRBJ2-7; 7 bases fit TRBD2. Germline V gives CDR1 SQVTM, CDR2 ANQGSEA. V lost 5 bases and J lost 3; bases outside the gene matches: 4. There are 12 residues in the CDR3. CDR3 in amino acids: CSVSTSYYEQYF. CDR3 DNA sequence: TGCAGCGTTTCGACTAGCTACTACGAGCAGTACTTC.

The chain uses TRBV10-2 and TRBJ2-7; 8 positions agree with TRBD2. The CDR3 sequence is 12 residues long. Germline V CDR1 and CDR2: WSHSY, SAAADI. The V segment lost 10 bases and the J segment 3 bases; nucleotides outside the gene matches: 5. The CDR3 loop reads CATLAEVYEQYF. CDR3 nucleotide sequence: TGCGCCACACTAGCGGAGGTCTACGAGCAGTACTTC.

The V call is TRBV9, the J call TRBJ1-4, with unresolved D. Trimming removed 1 base at V and 8 bases at J, with 9 bases between. The CDR3 runs 13 residues. In germline, CDR1 is SGDLS, CDR2 YYNGEE. For the CDR3, the DNA is TGTGCCAGCAGCGTATCCGGCGGAGAAAAACTGTTTTTT. Translation: CASSVSGGEKLFF.